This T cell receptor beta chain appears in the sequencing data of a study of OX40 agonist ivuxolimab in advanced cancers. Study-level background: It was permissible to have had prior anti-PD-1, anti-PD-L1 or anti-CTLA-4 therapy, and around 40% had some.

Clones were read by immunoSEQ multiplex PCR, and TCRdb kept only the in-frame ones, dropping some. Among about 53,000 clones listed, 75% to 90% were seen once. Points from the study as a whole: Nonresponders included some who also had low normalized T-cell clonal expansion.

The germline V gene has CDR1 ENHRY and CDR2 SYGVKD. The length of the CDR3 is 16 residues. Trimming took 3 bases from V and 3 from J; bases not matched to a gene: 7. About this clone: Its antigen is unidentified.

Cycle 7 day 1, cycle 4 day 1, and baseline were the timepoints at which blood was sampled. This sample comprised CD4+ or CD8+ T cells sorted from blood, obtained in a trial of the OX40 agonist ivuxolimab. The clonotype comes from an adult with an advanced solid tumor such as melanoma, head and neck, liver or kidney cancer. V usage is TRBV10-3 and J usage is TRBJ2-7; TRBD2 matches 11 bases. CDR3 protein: CAISDHSGGAIYEQYF. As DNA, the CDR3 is TGTGCCATCAGTGACCATAGCGGGGGGGCGATCTACGAGCAGTACTTC.